This T cell receptor beta chain is from a study of T-cell memory formation after mild COVID-19. Study conclusions and caveats: The finding that pre-infection memory included some responding clones suggested that cross-reactive memory joined. Chiefly within CM and EM were the contracting CD4+ clones; CD8+ ones were within EMRA. A second wave of clones peaked on day 37, and their SARS-CoV-2 specificity went unconfirmed.

Between the trimmed V and J ends, which lost 4 bases and 4 bases, there was a span of 14 bases. The CDR3 runs 15 residues. TCRalpha and TCRbeta libraries used 5'RACE with constant-segment primers and UMIs. TCRdb reanalysed the 5' RACE reads using MiXCR and keeps one entry per CDR3 protein. The table lists fewer than 650,000 distinct CDR3 sequences, roughly 21% of them singletons. In this sample, this clonotype turned up a few times. Its antigen remains unidentified. The rearrangement uses TRBV12-3 or TRBV12-4 and TRBJ2-1, with a weak D call TRBD2 (5 bases). Sequencing input: PBMCs or a T cell subset sorted from them (not recorded which). This TCR was sampled from an adult woman who had mild COVID-19 (a few samples of this study predate the infection). Cell type and time point are not known. CDR3 in amino acids: CASSSAGQGYNEQFF. The CDR3 DNA sequence: TGTGCCAGCAGTTCCGCGGGTCAAGGGTACAATGAGCAGTTCTTC.